This T cell receptor (beta chain) came from a study of PD-1 blockade in classical Hodgkin lymphoma. Study background: Nivolumab was given intravenously to patients at 3 mg/kg every 2 weeks.

About this clone itself: Its target is not known.

There are 15 residues in the CDR3. V gave up 5 bases and J gave up 5 bases; unmatched junction bases: 8. CDR1 is SGHTA and CDR2 is FQGNSA in the germline V gene. Stated time point: cycle 4 day 1 (C4D1), after around six weeks of nivolumab. Every patient relapsed after autologous stem cell transplantation, and brentuximab vedotin exposure varied. Findings and limits, study-wide: Newly diagnosed patients had baseline TCR diversity that was reportedly lower than that of healthy donors. Diversity in CD4+ TCRs, unlike that measured in CD8+ TCRs, had risen significantly by C4D1.

Repertoires were generated with immunoSEQ multiplex PCR, while TCRdb's copy carries only in-frame clones and drops some. Among some 90,000 clones listed, 83% were seen once. The chain is built from TRBV7-2 and TRBJ2-7; TRBD2 matches 11 bases. The receptor was derived from a human donor with classical Hodgkin lymphoma. The sequencing used peripheral blood mononuclear cells (PBMCs), collected before the fourth cycle of nivolumab. In DNA, the CDR3 is TGTGCCAGCAGCCAGACCCTAGCGGGAGGCCACGAGCAGTACTTC. Amino acids: CASSQTLAGGHEQYF.